Listed below are T cell receptor beta chains from one sample, sequenced in a study of cytomegalovirus exposure and HLA in healthy donors. The assay was immunoSEQ multiplex PCR, and TCRdb's table has in-frame clones only and misses some. The sample consists of under 100,000 clones, around 78% of them appearing once. Material: PBMCs. These receptors originate from a man younger than 30 in good health and CMV-seropositive. The CDR3 runs from the conserved cysteine through the conserved F or W. A D gene is named only where the DNA matches it firmly. Not all rows give a size; the values are once, few, many and, for expanded clones, a class.

clone size	D gene	V gene	CDR3 length	J gene	CDR3 DNA	CDR3 protein
-	-	TRBV29-1	12	TRBJ2-1	TGCAGCGATAGAGGACAGTTCAATGAGCAGTTCTTC	CSDRGQFNEQFF
-	-	TRBV19	14	TRBJ1-1	TGTGCCAGCCTAGCGGGAGACAGGAACACTGAAGCTTTCTTT	CASLAGDRNTEAFF
-	TRBD2	TRBV28	16	TRBJ2-7	TGTGCCAGCAGGCCGGGGGGAGGACGGCCCACCTACGAGCAGTACTTC	CASRPGGGRPTYEQYF
once	TRBD2	TRBV29-1	14	TRBJ2-1	TGCAGCGTTGAATTCGGGAGGGTGAGGAATGAGCAGTTCTTC	CSVEFGRVRNEQFF
-	TRBD1	TRBV7-6	16	TRBJ2-3	TGTGCCAGCAGCTCCTATGACAGGGCTTCGACAGATACGCAGTATTTT	CASSSYDRASTDTQYF
-	TRBD1	TRBV6-5	15	TRBJ1-2	TGTGCCAGTCACAAGGGACAGCTTGGCTCTTATGGCTACACCTTC	CASHKGQLGSYGYTF
-	-	TRBV7-6	13	TRBJ2-7	TGTGCCAGCAGCTTAGCGGGAGGCAACGAGCAGTACTTC	CASSLAGGNEQYF
-	-	TRBV9	13	TRBJ2-7	TGTGCCAGCAGCGTAAGCGGTTCGGGCGAGCAGTACTTC	CASSVSGSGEQYF
-	TRBD1	TRBV5-1	15	TRBJ2-7	TGCGCCAGCAGGTACCTGGGACAGAATTTCTACGAGCAGTACTTC	CASRYLGQNFYEQYF
-	-	TRBV6-1	13	TRBJ2-7	TGTGCCAGCATCGCACTGAGCTCCTACGAGCAGTACTTC	CASIALSSYEQYF
-	TRBD1	TRBV7-2	14	TRBJ1-2	TGTGCCAGCAGCCCTAAGCGGCAGGGGGTTGGCTACACCTTC	CASSPKRQGVGYTF
-	-	TRBV6-5	13	TRBJ2-7	TGTGCCGGGGGTCAGGCAGGGGGGTACGAGCAGTACTTC	CAGGQAGGYEQYF
-	-	TRBV5-1	14	TRBJ2-7	TGCGCCAGCAGCCTAGACCCTAGCTCCTACGAGCAGTACTTC	CASSLDPSSYEQYF
-	TRBD1	TRBV15	17	TRBJ2-7	TGTGCCACCAGAGGACAGGGGGCAAACTACCTCTCCTACGAGCAGTACTTC	CATRGQGANYLSYEQYF
-	-	TRBV7-8	14	TRBJ2-5	TGTGCCAGCAGGCGACCTACAGTCCTGGAGACCCAGTACTTC	CASRRPTVLETQYF
-	-	TRBV7-9	13	TRBJ2-5	TGTGCCAGCAGCTTACATGTCCAAGAGACCCAGTACTTC	CASSLHVQETQYF